This T cell receptor (beta chain) was documented in a study of Ad26.COV2.S vaccination and SARS-CoV-2 variants. Treatment specified: roughly 19 received Ad26.COV2.S at low or high dose, single or two shots; roughly five received placebo; per-sample allocation not given. Samples came from day 63 after the first vaccine or placebo injection. The CDR3 runs to 14 residues. Germline values: CDR1 ENHRY, CDR2 SYGVKD. Trimming stripped 0 bases from V and 3 bases from J, with 8 bases between. The repertoire was sequenced with immunoSEQ multiplex PCR; TCRdb's copy has only in-frame clones and lacks some. The table lists around 450,000 clones, roughly 89% of them singletons, with around 2.5% in the top ten.

This clonotype was sampled from a person between 18 and 65 years old who received the Ad26.COV2.S COVID-19 vaccine or a placebo. The sample here was peripheral blood, taken in a trial of Ad26.COV2.S vaccine versus placebo. The chain has TRBV10-3 and TRBJ1-1; D call uncertain. CDR3 sequence (DNA): TGTGCCATCAGTGAGTCAAAGGGCGACACTGAAGCTTTCTTT. Residues: CAISESKGDTEAFF.